The 11 T cell receptor beta chains reported below all come from one sample, sequenced in a study of T cells expressing NK-cell markers (TCRdb year 2020). Libraries were prepared through 5' RACE. Sequencing used an Illumina HiSeq 2000. TCRdb reprocessed the reads into one record per CDR3 protein sequence, lacking DNA. This sample's table has entries for a few hundred thousand distinct CDR3 sequences. The ten largest clones represent roughly 5.2% of the sample. Sequencing was done on a sample of blood T cells: a sorted CD56 or NKG2C T cell subset, CD4+ or CD8+ T cells, or bulk PBMC T cells (not recorded which). Receptors were obtained from a man aged 18 to 69 in good health.

This chain joins TRBV28 and TRBJ1-3. The germline V gene has CDR1 MDHEN and CDR2 SYDVKM. The CDR3 consists of 15 residues. The CDR3 here is CASSPGGTRGNTIYF.

The chain recombines TRBV5-1 with TRBJ1-1; TCRdb designates TRBD1, a call that cannot be tested without DNA. Per germline, CDR1 SGHRS and CDR2 YFSETQ. This CDR3 region has 15 residues. The CDR3 here is CASSLEPGLGAEAFF.

The chain joins TRBV10-3 to TRBJ1-5; without DNA, the TCRdb call of TRBD1 cannot be checked. This CDR3 is 13 amino acids long. CDR1 is ENHRY and CDR2 is SYGVKD in the germline V gene. CDR3 sequence reads: CAARDREAQPQHF.

The chain carries TRBV7-2 and TRBJ2-5; TCRdb names TRBD2, which stays unverified in the absence of DNA. Germline V gene lookup returns CDR1 SGHTA and CDR2 FQGNSA. This CDR3 is 15 amino acids long. The CDR3 loop is CASSARLAGVETQYF. Drawing the rest from reference TRBV7-2 and TRBJ2-5, the complete variable domain is GAGVSQSPSNKVTEKGKDVELRCDPISGHTALYWYRQSLGQGLEFLIYFQGNSAPDKSGLPSDRFSAERTGGSVSTLTIQRTQQEDSAVYLCASSARLAGVETQYFGPGTRLLVL.

The V and J genes are TRBV27 and TRBJ1-6; as DNA is missing, the TRBD1 call by TCRdb cannot be tested. Germline-derived CDR1 and CDR2 are MNHEY and SMNVEV (reference sequence). CDR3 length: 14 residues. The CDR3 reads CASKYRGWNSPLHF.

This sequence joins TRBV12-3 or TRBV12-4 and TRBJ2-3; the TCRdb D gene call, TRBD2, has no DNA to confirm it. This CDR3 region has 15 residues. This CDR3 is CASSLEAGGLNTQYF.

CDR3 amino acids: CASSLGGLRLYNEQFF. The rearrangement links TRBV7-9 to TRBJ2-1. The CDR3 runs to 16 residues. The germline V gene has CDR1 SEHNR and CDR2 FQNEAQ (reference sequence).

V usage is TRBV7-2 and J usage is TRBJ2-1; no DNA is available, so the TRBD1 call from TCRdb remains unchecked. The CDR3 is made up of 14 amino acids. Per germline, CDR1 SGHTA and CDR2 FQGNSA. This CDR3 reads CASSPIPGNNEQFF.

V is TRBV11-2 and J is TRBJ2-3. The germline gives CDR1 SGHAT, CDR2 FQNNGV. This CDR3 contains 15 residues. The CDR3 reads CASSSHTISTDTQYF.

J is TRBJ2-7 and V is TRBV5-1; the TCRdb D gene call, TRBD2, has no DNA to confirm it. Germline CDR1 and CDR2: SGHRS and YFSETQ. CDR3 length equals 17 residues. CDR3 sequence: CASSLELAGPPFYEQYF.

The rearrangement uses TRBV20-1 and TRBJ2-4. This CDR3 is 16 amino acids long. The germline V gene has CDR1 DFQATT and CDR2 SNEGSKA (reference sequence). The CDR3 region is CSARRSSFERKNIQYF.